The rows below give T cell receptor beta chains drawn from one sample of a study of blood T cells in healthy people across ages. One entry per CDR3 protein results from TCRdb running MiXCR on the 5' RACE reads. The table lists approximately 360,000 distinct CDR3 sequences, roughly half of them singletons. Sequences were obtained from blood. All receptors derive from a man aged 55 to 70 in good health. Each CDR3 is given with its conserved first and last residue. Fields, in order: J gene, V gene, clone size, D gene, CDR3 DNA, CDR3 protein. A D gene is named only where the DNA matches it firmly. Clone size is given for some rows only: seen once, a few or many times, or a class if the clone is expanded.

J gene: TRBJ2-6; V gene: TRBV28; clone size: .; D gene: .; CDR3 DNA: TGTGCCAGCATCTCAAGGGGGACTGGGGCCAACGTCCTGACTTTC; CDR3 protein: CASISRGTGANVLTF
J gene: TRBJ2-5; V gene: TRBV7-6; clone size: .; D gene: .; CDR3 DNA: TGTGCCAGCAGATCGGGACTCACGAAAAAAGAGACCCAGTACTTC; CDR3 protein: CASRSGLTKKETQYF
J gene: TRBJ2-5; V gene: TRBV7-3; clone size: .; D gene: .; CDR3 DNA: TGTGCCAGTTCGGACCTGATCCTGGTAGGAGGCCGGGAGACCCAGTACTTC; CDR3 protein: CASSDLILVGGRETQYF
J gene: TRBJ2-7; V gene: TRBV14; clone size: .; D gene: TRBD1; CDR3 DNA: TGTGCCAGCAGCCAAGGGGCAGGGGGCTACGAGCAGTACTTC; CDR3 protein: CASSQGAGGYEQYF
J gene: TRBJ2-7; V gene: TRBV5-1; clone size: .; D gene: TRBD2; CDR3 DNA: TGCGCCAGCAGCTTGGGGGGACTAGGCGAGAATGAGCAGTACTTC; CDR3 protein: CASSLGGLGENEQYF
J gene: TRBJ2-4; V gene: TRBV7-2; clone size: few; D gene: .; CDR3 DNA: TGTGCCAGCAGGGAGGCAGGTTTTACCAAAAACATTCAGTACTTC; CDR3 protein: CASREAGFTKNIQYF
J gene: TRBJ2-7; V gene: TRBV5-1; clone size: .; D gene: .; CDR3 DNA: TGCGCCAGCAGCTTGGAGCGGATCTCCTACCAGCAGTACTTC; CDR3 protein: CASSLERISYQQYF
J gene: TRBJ2-1; V gene: TRBV5-1; clone size: few; D gene: TRBD1; CDR3 DNA: TGCGCCAGCAGCTCGGCCCAGGGGGCTTTTTACAATGAGCAGTTCTTC; CDR3 protein: CASSSAQGAFYNEQFF
J gene: TRBJ2-7; V gene: TRBV10-3; clone size: once; D gene: TRBD2; CDR3 DNA: TGTGCCATCAGTGGGGGAGGCGGGAGGTCCTCCAATGAGCAGTACTTC; CDR3 protein: CAISGGGGRSSNEQYF
J gene: TRBJ2-7; V gene: TRBV9; clone size: few; D gene: .; CDR3 DNA: TGTGCCAGCAGCGTAGGGTGGGGGCTCCACGAGCAGTACTTC; CDR3 protein: CASSVGWGLHEQYF
J gene: TRBJ1-2; V gene: TRBV10-3; clone size: .; D gene: TRBD1; CDR3 DNA: TGTGCCATCAGCATGGACAGGAGGGGCTACACCTTC; CDR3 protein: CAISMDRRGYTF
J gene: TRBJ2-1; V gene: TRBV6-2/TRBV6-3; clone size: .; D gene: .; CDR3 DNA: TGTGTCAGCATTCACGGGCAGGGCTATGAGCAGTTCTTC; CDR3 protein: CVSIHGQGYEQFF
J gene: TRBJ2-5; V gene: TRBV5-1; clone size: .; D gene: TRBD2; CDR3 DNA: TGCGCCAGCAGGGGGGAGGGCCGTGTAGAGACCCAGTACTTC; CDR3 protein: CASRGEGRVETQYF
J gene: TRBJ2-1; V gene: TRBV6-4; clone size: .; D gene: .; CDR3 DNA: TGTGCCAGCAGTGACGGGACACGCCTCAATGAGCAGTTCTTC; CDR3 protein: CASSDGTRLNEQFF
J gene: TRBJ2-7; V gene: TRBV28; clone size: once; D gene: .; CDR3 DNA: TGTGCCAGCAGTCAATACAGGGTACGCTACGAGCAGTACTTC; CDR3 protein: CASSQYRVRYEQYF
J gene: TRBJ2-3; V gene: TRBV27; clone size: few; D gene: TRBD2; CDR3 DNA: TGTGCCAGCAGTATTGGGACTACGGGAGATACGCAGTATTTT; CDR3 protein: CASSIGTTGDTQYF
J gene: TRBJ2-1; V gene: TRBV20-1; clone size: .; D gene: .; CDR3 DNA: TGCAGTGCTAGAGTCCCATATGAGCAGTTCTTC; CDR3 protein: CSARVPYEQFF
J gene: TRBJ2-7; V gene: TRBV14; clone size: .; D gene: .; CDR3 DNA: TGTGCCAGCAGCCTTCCGGGGCCTACCTACGAGCAGTACTTC; CDR3 protein: CASSLPGPTYEQYF
J gene: TRBJ2-7; V gene: TRBV12-3/TRBV12-4; clone size: .; D gene: TRBD2; CDR3 DNA: TGTGCCAGCAGTTGGGAGGGCTACGAGCAGTACTTC; CDR3 protein: CASSWEGYEQYF
J gene: TRBJ2-1; V gene: TRBV13; clone size: .; D gene: TRBD2; CDR3 DNA: TGTGCCGGCAGCTTGACTAGCGGGAGGGCCAGAGAGCAGTTCTTC; CDR3 protein: CAGSLTSGRAREQFF
J gene: TRBJ2-1; V gene: TRBV20-1; clone size: .; D gene: TRBD2; CDR3 DNA: TGCAGTGCTAGAGCCGCGGGGGGCTACAATGAGCAGTTCTTC; CDR3 protein: CSARAAGGYNEQFF
J gene: TRBJ2-1; V gene: TRBV11-2; clone size: .; D gene: TRBD2; CDR3 DNA: TGTGCCAGCAGCTCCATAGCGGGAGGGCCCTCCTACAATGAGCAGTTCTTC; CDR3 protein: CASSSIAGGPSYNEQFF
J gene: TRBJ1-2; V gene: TRBV20-1; clone size: few; D gene: TRBD1; CDR3 DNA: TGCAGTGCCGATGACAGGGACCACTATGGCTACACCTTC; CDR3 protein: CSADDRDHYGYTF
J gene: TRBJ2-4; V gene: TRBV7-2; clone size: once; D gene: .; CDR3 DNA: TGTGCCAGCAGACAGAGACAGGCGGCCAAAAACATTCAGTACTTC; CDR3 protein: CASRQRQAAKNIQYF
J gene: TRBJ1-2; V gene: TRBV6-5; clone size: .; D gene: TRBD1; CDR3 DNA: TGTGCCAGCAGTTACTCGACGGCGGCTAAGGGGGCGGGACCCTATGGCTACACCTTC; CDR3 protein: CASSYSTAAKGAGPYGYTF
J gene: TRBJ1-2; V gene: TRBV7-6; clone size: .; D gene: TRBD1; CDR3 DNA: TGTGCCAGCAGTTCAGGACTGACAGGGTTCTCTAACTATGGCTACACCTTC; CDR3 protein: CASSSGLTGFSNYGYTF
J gene: TRBJ1-2; V gene: TRBV3-1; clone size: .; D gene: TRBD1; CDR3 DNA: TGTGCCAGCAGCCAAGGCATGACAGGGAGTCAGTCTGGCTACACCTTC; CDR3 protein: CASSQGMTGSQSGYTF
J gene: TRBJ2-3; V gene: TRBV20-1; clone size: many; D gene: .; CDR3 DNA: TGCAGTGCTATAAGGGGCGGGCGGTATACGCAGTATTTT; CDR3 protein: CSAIRGGRYTQYF
J gene: TRBJ2-7; V gene: TRBV9; clone size: few; D gene: TRBD2; CDR3 DNA: TGTGCCAGCAGTCGAAGCGGGAGGGGCTACGAGCAGTACTTC; CDR3 protein: CASSRSGRGYEQYF
J gene: TRBJ1-1; V gene: TRBV6-1; clone size: .; D gene: TRBD1; CDR3 DNA: TGTGCCAGTTCGACAGGGGAACGGTTTGAAGCCACTGAAGCTTTCTTT; CDR3 protein: CASSTGERFEATEAFF
J gene: TRBJ2-4; V gene: TRBV7-9; clone size: .; D gene: .; CDR3 DNA: TGTGCCAGCAGCTTTCAGGGTATTCAGTACTTC; CDR3 protein: CASSFQGIQYF
J gene: TRBJ2-7; V gene: TRBV7-9; clone size: few; D gene: TRBD1; CDR3 DNA: TGTGCCAGCAGCTTAGCGAGGGACAGACTCGAGCAGTACTTC; CDR3 protein: CASSLARDRLEQYF
J gene: TRBJ1-1; V gene: TRBV4-1; clone size: many; D gene: .; CDR3 DNA: TGCGCCAGCAGCCGTGGACAGAGCTTCGATGAAGCTTTCTTT; CDR3 protein: CASSRGQSFDEAFF
J gene: TRBJ1-2; V gene: TRBV13; clone size: few; D gene: .; CDR3 DNA: TGTGCCAGCAGCCCAATGGGGGGAAGAGGGTATGGCTACACCTTC; CDR3 protein: CASSPMGGRGYGYTF